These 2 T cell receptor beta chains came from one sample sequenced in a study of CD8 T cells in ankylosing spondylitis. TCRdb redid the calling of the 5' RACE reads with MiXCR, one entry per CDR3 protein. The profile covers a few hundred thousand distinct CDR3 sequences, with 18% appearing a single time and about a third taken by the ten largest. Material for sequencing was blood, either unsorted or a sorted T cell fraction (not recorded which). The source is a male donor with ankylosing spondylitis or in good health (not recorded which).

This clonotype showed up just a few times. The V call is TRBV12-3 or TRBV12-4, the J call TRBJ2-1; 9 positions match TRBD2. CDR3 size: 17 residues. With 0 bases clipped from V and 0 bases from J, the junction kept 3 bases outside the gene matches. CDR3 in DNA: TGTGCCAGCAGTTTAGCCGGAGCGGGAGGCTCCTACAATGAGCAGTTCTTC. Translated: CASSLAGAGGSYNEQFF.

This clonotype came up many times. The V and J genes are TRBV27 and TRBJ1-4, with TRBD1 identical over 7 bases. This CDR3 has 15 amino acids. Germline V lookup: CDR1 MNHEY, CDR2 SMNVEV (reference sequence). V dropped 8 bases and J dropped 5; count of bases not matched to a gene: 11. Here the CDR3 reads CASGLGTGENEKLFF. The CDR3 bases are TGTGCCAGCGGTCTGGGAACAGGGGAAAATGAAAAACTGTTTTTT.